Each of the 26 T cell receptor beta chains below was sequenced from the same sample in a study of molecular identifiers for immune sequencing clone quantification. TCRdb re-called the PCR reads with MiXCR, one entry per CDR3 protein. The sample has a few hundred thousand distinct CDR3 sequences, approximately 25% seen once. Input material: naive CD8+ T cells from blood, with Jurkat cell RNA spiked in. Sample subset: FACS-sorted CD8+CD4-CCR7+CD45RA+ naive T cells. These receptors came from a human donor in good health. Some libraries in this study had Jurkat cell RNA spiked in.

The DNA for the CDR3 is TGTGCCAGCAGTTTATTGGGGGTTAGCGGCTCCTACAATGAGCAGTTCTTC. Protein sequence: CASSLLGVSGSYNEQFF. The chain is built from TRBV27 and TRBJ2-1, with D perhaps TRBD2 (6 bases). The CDR3 has 17 amino acids. Per germline, CDR1 MNHEY and CDR2 SMNVEV (reference sequence). Trimming removed 1 base at V and 0 bases at J, with 13 bases between.

This clonotype was recorded many times. The chain carries TRBV7-6 and TRBJ2-5, with unresolved D. Germline V gives CDR1 SGHVS, CDR2 FNYEAQ. Trimming pared 1 base from V and 1 base from J, leaving 7 bases between. The CDR3 contains 14 residues. Here the CDR3 reads CASSLERVQETQYF. The CDR3 nucleotides read TGTGCCAGCAGCTTAGAACGGGTCCAAGAGACCCAGTACTTC.

Notes on this clonotype: This clone may be a read error of a much larger clone one base away. CDR3 in amino acids: CASSPRQGAYQPQHF. For the CDR3, the DNA is TGTGCCAGCAGCCCCAGACAGGGGGCGTATCAGCCCCAGCATTTT. The chain recombines TRBV9 with TRBJ1-5, with 10 bases identical to TRBD1. The CDR3 contains 15 residues. Per germline, CDR1 SGDLS and CDR2 YYNGEE. With V trimmed by 4 bases and J by 5 bases, 6 bases remained unmatched.

The rearrangement joins TRBV6-1 to TRBJ2-3; D remains ambiguous. V was trimmed by 4 bases and J by 5 bases, leaving 7 bases between them. The germline CDR1 and CDR2 sequences are MNHNS and SASEGT. The CDR3 is 12 amino acids. CDR3 loop: CASSAFGDTQYF. The DNA of the CDR3 is TGTGCCAGCAGTGCTTTTGGAGATACGCAGTATTTT.

Turning to this clonotype: This CDR3 fails to terminate in the conserved phenylalanine or tryptophan, so it likely reflects a read error. The genes are TRBV12-3 or TRBV12-4 and TRBJ1-2, with D hard to call. This CDR3 has 13 amino acids. V was shortened by 3 bases and J by 0 bases, with 5 bases between the two germline ends. This CDR3 is CASSFDTNYGYTL. The CDR3 nucleotides read TGTGCCAGCAGTTTCGACACTAACTATGGCTACACCTTG.

This clonotype was recorded a few times. V and J are TRBV27 and TRBJ1-1, with D possibly matching TRBD1 (6 bases). Trimming removed 6 bases from V and 1 base from J, with 21 bases in between. The CDR3 spans 17 residues. Germline V gene lookup returns CDR1 MNHEY and CDR2 SMNVEV (reference sequence). The CDR3 DNA sequence: TGTGCCAGCAGGCCGAGTACGAACAGGGCCAGGAACACTGAAGCTTTCTTT. Translating it yields CASRPSTNRARNTEAFF.

This clonotype was counted only a few times. The CDR3 bases are TGTGCCAGCAACCCGGGGGTTAAGGTGGGCTACAATGAGCAGTTCTTC. Protein: CASNPGVKVGYNEQFF. V is TRBV11-2 and J is TRBJ2-1, with D tentatively TRBD2 (6 bases). The CDR3 is 16 amino acids. Germline V gene data show CDR1 as SGHAT and CDR2 as FQNNGV. The V end was cut by 7 bases, the J end by 3 bases, with 19 bases between.

The J gene is TRBJ1-1, the V gene TRBV7-3; D unresolved. Looked up from germline, CDR1 is SGHTA and CDR2 is FQGTGA. This CDR3 comprises 13 residues. The germline V and J ends were trimmed by 3 bases and 3 bases, with 8 bases remaining between them. The CDR3 protein is CASSFTQHTEAFF. CDR3 in DNA: TGTGCCAGCAGCTTTACACAGCACACTGAAGCTTTCTTT.

The chain couples TRBV10-3 to TRBJ2-3; D might be TRBD1 or TRBD2, each matching 6 bases. This CDR3 is built from 14 residues. Trimming cost V 3 bases and J 2 bases, with 9 bases left between them. Germline V gene sequence: CDR1 ENHRY, CDR2 SYGVKD. The CDR3: CAISDGGDTDTQYF. In nucleotides, the CDR3 is TGTGCCATCAGTGACGGGGGCGACACAGATACGCAGTATTTT.

The chain uses TRBV6-1 and TRBJ1-4; maybe TRBD1 (5 bases). This CDR3 region has 15 residues. V was pared by 2 bases and J by 5 bases, with 12 bases between. Germline V gene data show CDR1 as MNHNS and CDR2 as SASEGT. CDR3 nucleotides: TGTGCCAGCAGTGAATGGGGGACCTCCAATGAAAAACTGTTTTTT. This sequence encodes CASSEWGTSNEKLFF.

The chain couples TRBV13 to TRBJ2-7; D is undetermined. The germline V gene has CDR1 PRHDT and CDR2 FYEKMQ (reference sequence). Trimming shortened V by 5 bases and J by 3 bases, and 14 bases separated the two germline ends. This CDR3 region has 14 residues. The CDR3: CASSATRADYEQYF. The CDR3, as DNA: TGTGCCAGCAGCGCGACTCGGGCCGACTACGAGCAGTACTTC.

Remarks on this clonotype: It may be a read error: a sequence one base away is much more abundant. The chain carries TRBV9 and TRBJ2-3; a possible D gene is TRBD2 (5 bases). The CDR3 extends over 16 amino acids. Trimming removed 4 bases from V and 6 bases from J, with 21 bases in between. Germline lookup yields CDR1 SGDLS and CDR2 YYNGEE. This CDR3 is CASSPTAGRTGDTQYF. The CDR3 DNA reads TGTGCCAGCAGCCCGACGGCGGGCCGGACCGGTGATACGCAGTATTTT.

The rearrangement uses TRBV5-5 and TRBJ2-5; TRBD2 aligns across 12 bases. V lost 2 bases, J lost 4 bases, and 6 bases stayed unmatched. Germline V gives CDR1 SGHKS, CDR2 YYEKEE (reference sequence). This CDR3 is built from 16 residues. This chain's CDR3 is CASSFLSSGGAETQYF. CDR3 DNA sequence: TGTGCCAGCAGCTTCCTGTCTAGCGGGGGGGCAGAGACCCAGTACTTC.

This clonotype was counted between two and nine times. This chain uses TRBV15 with TRBJ2-5; the D is unclear. V shed 3 bases and J shed 5 bases, with 19 bases lying between them. Per the germline V gene, CDR1 is LNHNV and CDR2 is YYDKDF (reference sequence). CDR3 length: 16 residues. The CDR3 DNA follows: TGTGCCACCAGCAGCGAGTCTCAGAAGGGCCGGGAGACCCAGTACTTC. Translated, it gives CATSSESQKGRETQYF.

The rearrangement joins TRBV30 to TRBJ2-2; D call uncertain. The CDR3 runs 13 residues. Trimming removed 6 bases from V and 1 base from J, with 9 bases in between. CDR1 and CDR2 (germline): GTSNPN, SVGIG (reference sequence). The chain's CDR3 is CACRRVNTGELFF. CDR3 bases: TGTGCCTGTAGACGGGTGAACACCGGGGAGCTGTTTTTT. Combining the CDR3 with reference TRBV30 and TRBJ2-2 gives the whole variable domain SQTIHQWPATLVQPVGSPLSLECTVEGTSNPNLYWYRQAAGRGLQLLFYSVGIGQISSEVPQNLSASRPQDRQFILSSKKLLLSDSGFYLCACRRVNTGELFFGEGSRLTVL.

V usage is TRBV4-1 and J usage is TRBJ1-2; no definite D call. With 0 bases removed from V and 8 bases from J, the gap between germline ends came to 7 bases. Germline V CDR1 and CDR2: MGHRA, YSYEKL. CDR3 length equals 12 residues. The CDR3 nucleotides read TGCGCCAGCAGCCAAGAATCTTTCGGCTACACCTTC. Translation: CASSQESFGYTF.

In its sample, this clonotype was seen a few times. The V gene is TRBV19, the J gene TRBJ1-2, with D possibly matching TRBD1 (6 bases). Germline lookup yields CDR1 LNHDA and CDR2 SQIVND (reference sequence). V was shortened by 7 bases and J by 7 bases, with 16 bases between the two germline ends. The CDR3 runs 13 residues. The CDR3 loop is CASTTWTESGYTF. Here the CDR3 DNA reads TGTGCCAGTACCACCTGGACAGAGTCTGGCTACACCTTC.

The chain couples TRBV20-1 to TRBJ2-7; D remains unclear. The CDR3 has 14 residues. Germline-derived CDR1 and CDR2 are DFQATT and SNEGSKA (reference sequence). Trimming removed 0 bases from V and 2 bases from J, with 11 bases in between. The CDR3 DNA reads as TGCAGTGCTAGAGACCTCTTAACCCCCTACGAGCAGTACTTC. Its protein product is CSARDLLTPYEQYF.

V is TRBV30 and J is TRBJ1-6; possibly TRBD1 for D (5 bases). Germline V gene lookup returns CDR1 GTSNPN and CDR2 SVGIG (reference sequence). The CDR3 spans 16 residues. V lost 2 bases and J 3 bases, leaving 14 bases between the germline ends. CDR3 sequence reads: CAWSPRQFNYNSPLHF. Written as DNA, the CDR3 is TGTGCCTGGAGTCCGAGACAGTTCAACTATAATTCACCCCTCCACTTT.

This clonotype has a count of ten or more. The chain employs TRBV13 and TRBJ1-1, with D hard to call. Deletions cut 5 bases from V and 6 bases from J, with 16 bases between. CDR3 length: 14 amino acids. CDR1 PRHDT and CDR2 FYEKMQ come from the germline V gene (reference sequence). This CDR3 reads CASSLAGVTAEAFF. CDR3 in DNA: TGTGCCAGCAGCCTGGCCGGTGTTACCGCTGAAGCTTTCTTT.

Points on this clonotype: Just one base apart from a much larger clone, this may be a read error. The V gene is TRBV7-3, the J gene TRBJ2-5, with D hard to call. The CDR3 loop spans 15 amino acids. Germline lookup yields CDR1 SGHTA and CDR2 FQGTGA. The CDR3, as DNA: TGTGCCAGCAGCTTAATGGGGATGGCCCAAAAGACCCAGTACTTC. Amino acid sequence: CASSLMGMAQKTQYF.

This clonotype was observed at least ten times. This rearrangement joins TRBV29-1 to TRBJ2-2; D not certain. Trimming cost V 7 bases and J 0 bases, with 6 bases left between them. From germline, CDR1 is SQVTM and CDR2 ANQGSEA. There are 12 residues in the CDR3. CDR3 residues: CSAPANTGELFF. In DNA form, the CDR3 reads TGCAGCGCACCAGCGAACACCGGGGAGCTGTTTTTT.

This clonotype has a handful of counts. V and J are TRBV7-9 and TRBJ1-1; 7 bases agree with TRBD1. Germline V CDR1 and CDR2: SEHNR, FQNEAQ (reference sequence). The trim removed 6 bases at V and 0 bases at J, leaving 10 bases unmatched. This CDR3 comprises 16 residues. Here the CDR3 reads CASSYNRGRMNTEAFF. CDR3 DNA sequence: TGTGCCAGCAGTTATAACAGGGGACGCATGAACACTGAAGCTTTCTTT.

At least ten counts were recorded for this clonotype. The V gene is TRBV7-9, the J gene TRBJ1-1; no clear D. The V gene lost 6 bases and the J gene lost 4 bases, with 12 bases spanning the gap. Germline CDR1 reads SEHNR; CDR2 reads FQNEAQ (reference sequence). The CDR3 sequence is 13 residues long. Written as DNA, the CDR3 is TGTGCCAGCAGTACCGGAGTTGGCACTGAAGCTTTCTTT. This encodes CASSTGVGTEAFF.

This clonotype came up many times. The V call is TRBV7-6, the J call TRBJ2-7, with D possibly matching TRBD2 (5 bases). Trimming pared 5 bases from V and 2 bases from J, leaving 13 bases between. The CDR3 extends over 14 amino acids. In germline, CDR1 is SGHVS, CDR2 FNYEAQ. The CDR3 reads CASSEEGRAYEQYF. CDR3 in DNA: TGTGCCAGCAGCGAAGAGGGTCGCGCCTACGAGCAGTACTTC.

The table lists this clonotype with a few counts. The chain joins TRBV6-6 to TRBJ1-4; D might be TRBD1 (6 bases). Germline CDR1 reads MNHNY; CDR2 reads SVGAGI (reference sequence). This CDR3 has 14 amino acids. The V gene lost 5 bases and the J gene lost 0 bases, with 7 bases spanning the gap. This CDR3 reads CASSGTSTNEKLFF. The DNA for the CDR3 is TGTGCCAGCAGTGGGACATCAACTAATGAAAAACTGTTTTTT.